This T cell receptor (beta chain) was observed in a study of T-cell reconstitution after alpha-beta-depleted transplantation in children. Study-wide results and limits: Expanded graft clones, several hundred of them, were reportedly the source of alpha-beta T cells about two months after transplant. Surviving thymic progenitors and recipient T cells were the source of high TCRbeta diversity at day 60 in some patients. Newly made T cells mostly supplied T-cell counts and diversity one year after transplant.

This CDR3 is built from 16 residues. Germline assignment: CDR1 ENHRY and CDR2 SYGVKD. Unmatched junction bases numbered 10, after V lost 10 bases and J lost 1 base. In its sample, this clonotype was seen a few times. Its cognate antigen is unknown. Using unique molecular identifiers, the investigators prepared the TCRbeta library. In TCRdb, the PCR reads were re-called with MiXCR into one record per CDR3 protein. In the table there are 490,000 or so distinct CDR3 sequences, about 10% of which are singletons. The TCR sequence derives from a child aged 2 to 10 with inherited bone marrow failure, due to receive a stem cell transplant. This material consisted of PBMCs, taken before TCRalphabeta/CD19-depleted stem cell transplant. V and J are TRBV10-3 and TRBJ2-3; 11 bases align to TRBD2. The DNA for the CDR3 is TGTGCCACCGGGACTAGCGGTCCCGTCGGCACAGATACGCAGTATTTT. Amino acid sequence: CATGTSGPVGTDTQYF.